Sequencing of this TCR beta chain was carried out in a study of blood T cells in healthy people across ages. Study information: For every two T cells, template switching captured about one barcoded beta molecule. Study-level points and caveats: Unsorted PBMC input precluded a conclusive naive versus antigen-experienced comparison. Long-lived donors had more naive CD4+ cells and higher diversity than aged donors.

Sample-barcoded 5' priming and a J-beta primer mix drove a second PCR of roughly 6 to 12 cycles. TCRdb recomputed calls from the 5' RACE reads with MiXCR, one row per CDR3 protein. Among 700,000 or so distinct CDR3 sequences listed, over 40% were seen once. Trimming at V came to 0 bases and at J to 3 bases, leaving 15 bases not matched to a gene. CDR1 and CDR2 (germline): SGHRS, YFSETQ. This CDR3 comprises 18 residues. This clonotype was seen a handful of times. Its cognate antigen is unknown. This chain joins TRBV5-1 and TRBJ2-7; 7 bases fit TRBD1. Sequences were obtained from blood. The clonotype comes from a man at least 80 years old in good health. In DNA, the CDR3 is TGCGCCAGCAGCTTGGCACTATCACCTACGGGACAGAGCTACGAGCAGTACTTC. Protein product: CASSLALSPTGQSYEQYF.